One sample yielded the 17 T cell receptor beta chains listed below, sequenced in a study of blood T cell repertoires in COVID-19. Generated by immunoSEQ multiplex PCR, the TCRdb table keeps only in-frame clones and is missing some. The data contain 60,000 to 90,000 clones, 80% to 90% of them singletons. The sample comprised peripheral blood. These receptors all come from a woman between 50 and 59 years old with acute or convalescent COVID-19.

The V call is TRBV23-1, the J call TRBJ1-6; 7 positions match TRBD1. TRBV23-1 is sorted into the ORF group, with uncertain function. This CDR3 spans 19 amino acids. Germline trimming cut 0 bases from V and 0 bases from J; bases unmatched to any gene: 8. The CDR3 loop is CASSQSLTGPRSYNSPLHF. Here the CDR3 DNA reads TGCGCCAGCAGTCAATCTTTGACAGGGCCCCGCTCCTATAATTCACCCCTCCACTTT.

The gene calls are TRBV6-5 and TRBJ1-4, with a possible D match to TRBD1 (5 bases). The germline V gene encodes CDR1 MNHEY and CDR2 SVGAGI. Trimming left V 6 bases short and J 7 bases short, with 18 bases between. The CDR3 spans 15 residues. Written as DNA, the CDR3 is TGTGCCAGCAGACCCGGGACCCACGGGAGTGAAAAACTGTTTTTT. This gives the protein CASRPGTHGSEKLFF.

The V call is TRBV29-1, the J call TRBJ2-7; D possibly corresponds to TRBD1 (6 bases). This CDR3 has 14 amino acids. CDR1 SQVTM and CDR2 ANQGSEA come from the germline V gene. The V gene lost 5 bases and the J gene lost 2 bases, with 16 bases spanning the gap. CDR3 bases: TGCAGCGTTAGTCAAGGGACAAACGCCTACGAGCAGTACTTC. This gives the protein CSVSQGTNAYEQYF.

The CDR3 region has the DNA TGCGCCAGCAGCCCGGACACCAGCTCTGGAAACACCATATATTTT. It is translated as CASSPDTSSGNTIYF. This sequence joins TRBV5-1 and TRBJ1-3, with TRBD1 as a possible D gene (5 bases). CDR3 length equals 15 residues. Trimming took 4 bases from V and 0 from J, leaving 11 bases between them. Germline loops: CDR1 SGHRS, CDR2 YFSETQ.

This rearrangement joins TRBV7-8 to TRBJ1-1; 7 bases are shared with TRBD1. This CDR3 has 11 residues. J gave up 10 bases and V 4 bases, and 3 bases lay outside the gene matches. The germline gives CDR1 SGHVS, CDR2 FQNEAQ. The CDR3, as DNA: TGTGCCAGCAGCTCGGGACAGACAGCTTTCTTT. It codes for CASSSGQTAFF.

This clone has a handful of counts. The chain joins TRBV9 to TRBJ1-2; D unresolved. V was cut by 4 bases and J by 7 bases, with 8 bases left in between. Germline assignment: CDR1 SGDLS and CDR2 YYNGEE. The CDR3 runs to 11 residues. CDR3 protein: CASSRVGGYTF. DNA for the CDR3: TGTGCCAGCAGCCGGGTGGGTGGCTACACCTTC.

The rearrangement uses TRBV7-6 and TRBJ2-5; tentatively, D is TRBD2 (6 bases). V shed 3 bases and J shed 5 bases, with 13 bases lying between them. This CDR3 spans 14 amino acids. Germline V gives CDR1 SGHVS, CDR2 FNYEAQ. In DNA form, the CDR3 reads TGTGCCAGCAGCTTTCGTACAGGAGGGGAGACCCAGTACTTC. Translation gives CASSFRTGGETQYF.

The rearrangement links TRBV7-6 to TRBJ2-3, with a possible D match to TRBD2 (7 bases). The length of the CDR3 is 17 residues. V was trimmed by 5 bases and J by 0 bases, leaving 18 bases between them. Germline CDR1 is SGHVS and CDR2 is FNYEAQ. CDR3 DNA: TGTGCCAGCAGCGGGTACGGCGGGGGCCCTAGCACAGATACGCAGTATTTT. Residues: CASSGYGGGPSTDTQYF.

CDR3 coding DNA: TGTGCCAGCCAGAGGAGACAGGGCGCAGATACGCAGTATTTT. This sequence encodes CASQRRQGADTQYF. V is TRBV27 and J is TRBJ2-3; 7 bases line up with TRBD1. In germline, CDR1 is MNHEY, CDR2 SMNVEV (reference sequence). Losses at the gene ends were 8 bases for V and 4 bases for J; bases not matched to a gene: 9. CDR3 length: 14 residues.

The chain uses TRBV9 and TRBJ2-5; perhaps TRBD1 as D (5 bases). The ends were cut back, 3 bases at V and 4 bases at J, with 16 bases in the middle. Germline V CDR1 and CDR2: SGDLS, YYNGEE. This CDR3 comprises 15 residues. CDR3 amino acids: CASSDAGSWAETQYF. The CDR3 DNA reads as TGTGCCAGCAGCGACGCAGGGTCTTGGGCAGAGACCCAGTACTTC.

Here the CDR3 DNA reads TGCGCCAGCAGCCAGGGGCTAGCGGGAGGATTTGCCGGGGAGCTGTTTTTT. It specifies CASSQGLAGGFAGELFF. V is TRBV4-3 and J is TRBJ2-2; 11 bases line up with TRBD2. Germline V gives CDR1 LGHNA, CDR2 YSLEER. CDR3 size: 17 residues. The J segment lost 6 bases and the V segment lost 3 bases, leaving 9 bases of the junction unmatched.

The rearrangement joins TRBV4-2 to TRBJ2-5; D perhaps matches TRBD1 (5 bases). Germline values: CDR1 LGHNA, CDR2 YNFKEQ. With 8 bases removed from V and 5 bases from J, the gap between germline ends came to 12 bases. The CDR3 runs to 12 residues. CDR3 amino acids: CASGAPSETQYF. The CDR3 nucleotides are TGTGCCAGCGGGGCCCCATCGGAGACCCAGTACTTC.

V and J are TRBV6-4 and TRBJ1-4; D unresolved. The CDR3 has 16 amino acids. V dropped 2 bases and J dropped 1 base, with 11 bases sitting between them. Germline V gives CDR1 MRHNA, CDR2 SNTAGT. The CDR3 DNA reads TGTGCCAGCAGTGACCCTCCCGGGAAAACTAATGAAAAACTGTTTTTT. As protein: CASSDPPGKTNEKLFF.

This chain connects TRBV11-1 to TRBJ1-1; tentatively, D is TRBD1 (6 bases). Germline CDR1 reads SGHAT; CDR2 reads FQDESV (reference sequence). V gave up 4 bases and J gave up 5 bases, with 14 bases separating them. The CDR3 is 14 amino acids. The CDR3 protein is CASSSYRVRTEAFF. In nucleotides, the CDR3 is TGTGCCAGCAGCTCCTACAGGGTGCGGACTGAAGCTTTCTTT.

The CDR3 reads CASSHAGGTNIQYF. The CDR3 nucleotides read TGTGCCAGCAGCCACGCGGGGGGGACCAACATTCAGTACTTC. The rearrangement uses TRBV11-2 and TRBJ2-4; TRBD2 matches at 9 bases. The trim removed 5 bases at V and 7 bases at J, leaving 6 bases unmatched. From germline, CDR1 is SGHAT and CDR2 FQNNGV. CDR3 length: 14 residues.

This chain connects TRBV6-2 or TRBV6-3 to TRBJ2-1; a weak D match, TRBD1 (5 bases). CDR1 and CDR2 (germline): MNHEY, SVGEGT. This CDR3 region has 15 residues. Trimming took off 6 bases at V and 8 bases at J, with 20 bases between the two ends. For the CDR3, the DNA is TGTGCCAGCAGCTCCTCCATTGGGGCCGGCGATGAGCAGTTCTTC. Translation gives CASSSSIGAGDEQFF.

This chain connects TRBV7-2 to TRBJ1-5, with unresolved D. Germline V gene sequence: CDR1 SGHTA, CDR2 FQGNSA. Trimming took 1 base from V and 5 from J, leaving 6 bases between them. The CDR3 totals 13 residues. This CDR3 reads CASSLGPHQPQHF. For the CDR3, the DNA is TGTGCCAGCAGCTTAGGGCCCCATCAGCCCCAGCATTTT. Full variable domain (rest looked up from reference TRBV7-2 and TRBJ1-5): GAGVSQSPSNKVTEKGKDVELRCDPISGHTALYWYRQSLGQGLEFLIYFQGNSAPDKSGLPSDRFSAERTGGSVSTLTIQRTQQEDSAVYLCASSLGPHQPQHFGDGTRLSIL.